Below, 2 T cell receptor beta chains from the same sample are listed, as sequenced in a study of chemoradiotherapy in HPV16-positive cancers. TCRdb's copy holds only in-frame clones and misses some; the assay was immunoSEQ multiplex PCR. The sample holds about 12,000 clones, 86% seen once. Sequenced material: blood, taken from a patient who underwent chemoradiotherapy. The origin of the receptors is a human donor with HPV-associated anogenital cancer.

The V and J genes are TRBV6-5 and TRBJ2-1; D unclear. Per the germline V gene, CDR1 is MNHEY and CDR2 is SVGAGI. Trimming shortened V by 4 bases and J by 3 bases, and 13 bases separated the two germline ends. This CDR3 has 15 amino acids. The CDR3: CASSSTSRNYNEQFF. Written as DNA, the CDR3 is TGTGCCAGCAGTTCCACGAGTAGGAACTACAATGAGCAGTTCTTC.

The chain couples TRBV7-2 to TRBJ1-4; TRBD1 matches at 7 bases. The V and J ends lost 8 bases and 0 bases, in that order; junction bases with no gene match: 6. CDR3 length equals 15 residues. Germline V CDR1 and CDR2: SGHTA, FQGNSA. The CDR3 spells CASADRPATNEKLFF. The DNA for the CDR3 is TGTGCCAGCGCGGACAGGCCCGCAACTAATGAAAAACTGTTTTTT. The whole variable domain, remainder taken from reference TRBV7-2 and TRBJ1-4, is GAGVSQSPSNKVTEKGKDVELRCDPISGHTALYWYRQSLGQGLEFLIYFQGNSAPDKSGLPSDRFSAERTGGSVSTLTIQRTQQEDSAVYLCASADRPATNEKLFFGSGTQLSVL.